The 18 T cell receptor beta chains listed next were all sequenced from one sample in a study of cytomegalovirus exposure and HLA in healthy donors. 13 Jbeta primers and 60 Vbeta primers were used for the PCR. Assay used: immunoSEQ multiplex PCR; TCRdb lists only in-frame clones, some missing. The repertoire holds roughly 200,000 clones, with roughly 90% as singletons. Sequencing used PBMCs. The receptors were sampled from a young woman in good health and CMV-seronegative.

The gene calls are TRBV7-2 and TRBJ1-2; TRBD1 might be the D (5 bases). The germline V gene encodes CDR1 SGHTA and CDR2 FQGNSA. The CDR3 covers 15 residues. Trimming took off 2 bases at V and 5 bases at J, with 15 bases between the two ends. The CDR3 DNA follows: TGTGCCAGCAGCTTAATACTAGGGGCGGGGTATGGCTACACCTTC. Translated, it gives CASSLILGAGYGYTF.

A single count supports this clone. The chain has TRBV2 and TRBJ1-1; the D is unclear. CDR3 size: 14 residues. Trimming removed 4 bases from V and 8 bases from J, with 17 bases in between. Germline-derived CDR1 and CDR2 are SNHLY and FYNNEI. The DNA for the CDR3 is TGTGCCAGCAGTGGAGGTCCGCACTTACCGGAAGCTTTCTTT. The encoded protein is CASSGGPHLPEAFF. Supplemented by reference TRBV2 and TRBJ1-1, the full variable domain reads EPEVTQTPSHQVTQMGQEVILRCVPISNHLYFYWYRQILGQKVEFLVSFYNNEISEKSEIFDDQFSVERPDGSNFTLKIRSTKLEDSAMYFCASSGGPHLPEAFFGQGTRLTVV.

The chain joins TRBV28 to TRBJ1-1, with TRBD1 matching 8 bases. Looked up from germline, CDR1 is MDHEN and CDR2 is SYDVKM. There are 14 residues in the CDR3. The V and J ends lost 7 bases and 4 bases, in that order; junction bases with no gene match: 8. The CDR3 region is CASILQGATTEAFF. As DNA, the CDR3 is TGTGCCAGCATTCTCCAGGGGGCAACCACTGAAGCTTTCTTT.

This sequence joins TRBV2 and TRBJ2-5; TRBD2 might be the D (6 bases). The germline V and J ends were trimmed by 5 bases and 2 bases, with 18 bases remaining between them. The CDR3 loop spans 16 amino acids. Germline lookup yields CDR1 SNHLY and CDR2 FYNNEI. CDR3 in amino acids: CASSSRGVGGQETQYF. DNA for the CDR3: TGTGCCAGCAGTAGTCGCGGGGTTGGGGGGCAAGAGACCCAGTACTTC.

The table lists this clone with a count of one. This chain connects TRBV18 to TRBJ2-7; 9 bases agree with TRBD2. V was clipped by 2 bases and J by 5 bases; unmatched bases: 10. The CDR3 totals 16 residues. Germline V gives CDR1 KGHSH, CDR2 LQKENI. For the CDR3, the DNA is TGTGCCAGCTCACCAGTCGGCGGGAGGGGTTCCAACGAGCAGTACTTC. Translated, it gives CASSPVGGRGSNEQYF.

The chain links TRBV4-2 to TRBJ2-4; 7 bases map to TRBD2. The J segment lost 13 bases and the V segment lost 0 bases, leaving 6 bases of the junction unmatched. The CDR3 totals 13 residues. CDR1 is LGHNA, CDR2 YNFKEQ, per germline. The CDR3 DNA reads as TGTGCCAGCAGCCAAGATGTCCCTAGCGGACAGTACTTC. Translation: CASSQDVPSGQYF.

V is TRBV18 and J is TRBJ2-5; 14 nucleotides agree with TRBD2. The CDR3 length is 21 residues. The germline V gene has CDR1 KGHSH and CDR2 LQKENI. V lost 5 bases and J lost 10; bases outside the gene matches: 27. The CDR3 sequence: CASSSLPGLAGGGTEFRNQYF. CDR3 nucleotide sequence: TGTGCCAGCTCATCACTGCCCGGACTAGCGGGAGGTGGGACAGAGTTCCGTAACCAGTACTTC. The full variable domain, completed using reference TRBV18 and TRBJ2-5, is NAGVMQNPRHLVRRRGQEARLRCSPMKGHSHVYWYRQLPEEGLKFMVYLQKENIIDESGMPKERFSAEFPKEGPSILRIQQVVRGDSAAYFCASSSLPGLAGGGTEFRNQYFGPGTRLLVL.

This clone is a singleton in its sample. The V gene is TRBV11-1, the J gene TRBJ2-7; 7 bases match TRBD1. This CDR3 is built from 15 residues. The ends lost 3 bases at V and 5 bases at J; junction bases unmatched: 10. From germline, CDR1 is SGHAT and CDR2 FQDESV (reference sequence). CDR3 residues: CASSFGSTGYDEQYF. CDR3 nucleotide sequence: TGTGCCAGCAGCTTCGGGTCGACAGGGTACGACGAGCAGTACTTC.

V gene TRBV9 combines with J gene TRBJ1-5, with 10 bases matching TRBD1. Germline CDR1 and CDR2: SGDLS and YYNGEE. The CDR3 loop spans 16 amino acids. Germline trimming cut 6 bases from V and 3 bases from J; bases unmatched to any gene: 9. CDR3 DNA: TGTGCCAGCAATCCTACCGGGACAGGGGTCAATCAGCCCCAGCATTTT. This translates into CASNPTGTGVNQPQHF.

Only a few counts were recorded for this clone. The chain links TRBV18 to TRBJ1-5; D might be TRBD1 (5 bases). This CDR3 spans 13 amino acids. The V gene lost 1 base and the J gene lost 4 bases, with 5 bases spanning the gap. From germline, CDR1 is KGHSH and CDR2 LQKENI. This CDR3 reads CASSPQGNQPQHF. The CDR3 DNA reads TGTGCCAGCTCACCACAGGGGAATCAGCCCCAGCATTTT.

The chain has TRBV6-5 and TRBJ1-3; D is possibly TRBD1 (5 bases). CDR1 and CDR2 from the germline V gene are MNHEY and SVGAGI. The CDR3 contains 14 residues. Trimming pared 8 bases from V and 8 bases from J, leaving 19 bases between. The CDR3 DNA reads TGTGCCAGCTCCCCTTGGGGGGTTCGGGACACCATATATTTT. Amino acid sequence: CASSPWGVRDTIYF.

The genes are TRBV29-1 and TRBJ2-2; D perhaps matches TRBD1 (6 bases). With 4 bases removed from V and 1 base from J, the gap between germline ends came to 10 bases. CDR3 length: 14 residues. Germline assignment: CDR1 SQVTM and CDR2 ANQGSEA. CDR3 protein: CSVATDRNTGELFF. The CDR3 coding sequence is TGCAGCGTTGCAACGGACAGGAACACCGGGGAGCTGTTTTTT.

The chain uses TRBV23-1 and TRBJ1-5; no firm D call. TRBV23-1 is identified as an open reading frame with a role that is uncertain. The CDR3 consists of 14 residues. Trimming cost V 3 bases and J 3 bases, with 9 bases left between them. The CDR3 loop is CASSQGGYNQPQHF. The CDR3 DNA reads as TGCGCCAGCAGTCAGGGAGGGTACAATCAGCCCCAGCATTTT.

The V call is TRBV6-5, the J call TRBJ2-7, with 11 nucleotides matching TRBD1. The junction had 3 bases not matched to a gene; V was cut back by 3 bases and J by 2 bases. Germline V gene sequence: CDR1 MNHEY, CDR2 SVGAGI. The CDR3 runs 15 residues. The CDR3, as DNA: TGTGCCAGCAGTTATCGGGACAGGGGGGCCTACGAGCAGTACTTC. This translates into CASSYRDRGAYEQYF.

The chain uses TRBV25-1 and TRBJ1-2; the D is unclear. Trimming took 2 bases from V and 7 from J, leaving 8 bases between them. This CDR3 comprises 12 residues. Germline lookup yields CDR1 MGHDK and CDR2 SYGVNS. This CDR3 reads CASSEMSFGYTF. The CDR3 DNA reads TGTGCCAGCAGTGAAATGAGTTTTGGCTACACCTTC.

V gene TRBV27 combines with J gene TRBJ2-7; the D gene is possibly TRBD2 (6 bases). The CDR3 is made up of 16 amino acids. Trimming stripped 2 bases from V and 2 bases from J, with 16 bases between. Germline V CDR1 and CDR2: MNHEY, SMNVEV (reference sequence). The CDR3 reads CASSLGQGLRAYEQYF. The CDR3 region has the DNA TGTGCCAGCAGTTTAGGTCAGGGACTGCGGGCCTACGAGCAGTACTTC.

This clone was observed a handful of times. DNA of the CDR3: TGTGCCAGCGCCGGGACAGGGGTATACAATGAGCAGTTCTTC. Its translation: CASAGTGVYNEQFF. The rearrangement links TRBV28 to TRBJ2-1; 10 bases map to TRBD1. This CDR3 comprises 14 residues. Germline trimming cut 8 bases from V and 4 bases from J; bases unmatched to any gene: 5. Germline CDR1 MDHEN, CDR2 SYDVKM.

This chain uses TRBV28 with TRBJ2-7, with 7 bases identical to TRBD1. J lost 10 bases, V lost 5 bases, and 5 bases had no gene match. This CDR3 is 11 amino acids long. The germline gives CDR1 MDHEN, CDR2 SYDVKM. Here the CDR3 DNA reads TGTGCCAGCAGTCAGACAGGGTCCCAGTACTTC. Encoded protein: CASSQTGSQYF.